What follows are 3 T cell receptor beta chains derived from one specimen sequenced in a study of blood T cell repertoires in COVID-19. Assay: immunoSEQ multiplex PCR; the TCRdb copy retains only in-frame clones and omits some. In the table there are a few hundred thousand clones, 87% of which are singletons. Sequences were obtained from PBMCs or T cells enriched from blood (not recorded which). These receptors came from a woman aged 25 to 39 who had recovered from COVID-19.

The chain combines TRBV5-6 with TRBJ1-6; 8 bases are a match to TRBD1. CDR3 size: 15 residues. J lost 10 bases, V lost 3 bases, and 9 bases had no gene match. In germline, CDR1 is SGHDT, CDR2 YYEEEE. The chain's CDR3 is CASSYWTGLGSPLHF. For the CDR3, the DNA is TGTGCCAGCAGCTACTGGACAGGGTTGGGGTCACCCCTCCACTTT. The whole variable domain, filled in from reference TRBV5-6 and TRBJ1-6, reads DAGVTQSPTHLIKTRGQQVTLRCSPKSGHDTVSWYQQALGQGPQFIFQYYEEEERQRGNFPDRFSGHQFPNYSSELNVNALLLGDSALYLCASSYWTGLGSPLHFGNGTRLTVT.

The chain has TRBV4-1 and TRBJ2-1; 14 bases are shared with TRBD2. The V gene's germline CDR1 is MGHRA and CDR2 YSYEKL. The CDR3 has 16 residues. Losses at the gene ends were 0 bases for V and 6 bases for J; bases not matched to a gene: 1. The CDR3 region is CASSQETSGRGNEQFF. For the CDR3, the DNA is TGCGCCAGCAGCCAAGAGACTAGCGGGAGGGGCAATGAGCAGTTCTTC.

The chain uses TRBV13 and TRBJ2-7, with D possibly being TRBD2 (5 bases). From germline, CDR1 is PRHDT and CDR2 FYEKMQ (reference sequence). V was pared by 5 bases and J by 3 bases, with 17 bases between. This CDR3 comprises 15 residues. CDR3 residues: CASSLWTGKDYEQYF. CDR3 nucleotides: TGTGCCAGCAGCCTGTGGACTGGAAAAGACTACGAGCAGTACTTC.